Listed below are T cell receptor beta chains from one sample, sequenced in a study of shared clonotypes between healthy human individuals. Sequencing used immunoSEQ multiplex PCR; TCRdb keeps in-frame clones, though not all of them. The repertoire holds about 1,800,000 clones, with 85% to 95% as singletons. Sequencing was done on a sample of naive CD8+ T cells sorted from blood. These receptors were collected from a man between 18 and 35 years old in good health. The CDR3 runs from the conserved cysteine through the conserved F or W. Each record gives: J gene, D gene, V gene, clone size, CDR3 protein, CDR3 DNA. A D gene is named only where the DNA matches it firmly. Not every row has a clone size; where given, it reads once, few, many or a size class.

>TRBJ1-2|NA|TRBV29-1|NA
CSVVGEATNYGYTF
TGCAGCGTTGTGGGGGAAGCTACTAACTATGGCTACACCTTC
>TRBJ2-5|NA|TRBV28|NA
CASSPSTKVQETQYF
TGTGCCAGCAGTCCCTCAACGAAAGTGCAAGAGACCCAGTACTTC
>TRBJ1-4|TRBD1|TRBV4-1|NA
CASRGGGQWTGSTNEKLFF
TGCGCCAGCAGGGGGGGAGGCCAGTGGACAGGTTCAACTAATGAAAAACTGTTTTTT
>TRBJ1-2|NA|TRBV4-1|NA
CASSQDNFQDYGYTF
TGCGCCAGCAGCCAAGATAATTTCCAGGACTATGGCTACACCTTC
>TRBJ1-1|TRBD1|TRBV7-8|NA
CASSLAAGGAMNTEAFF
TGTGCCAGCAGCTTAGCGGCAGGGGGGGCTATGAACACTGAAGCTTTCTTT
>TRBJ1-1|TRBD1|TRBV13|NA
CAMGKGQGIGEAFF
TGTGCCATGGGGAAGGGACAGGGGATTGGTGAAGCTTTCTTT
>TRBJ2-2|NA|TRBV28|once
CASSLSAYTGELFF
TGTGCCAGCAGTTTATCGGCGTACACCGGGGAGCTGTTTTTT
>TRBJ2-1|TRBD2|TRBV11-2|NA
CASSQPREDYYNEQFF
TGTGCCAGCAGCCAACCTCGGGAGGATTATTACAATGAGCAGTTCTTC
>TRBJ1-1|TRBD1|TRBV28|NA
CASSSTEGAISEAFF
TGTGCCAGCAGCTCAACGGAGGGGGCGATTAGTGAAGCTTTCTTT
>TRBJ2-1|NA|TRBV9|NA
CASSVGDGTYNEQFF
TGTGCCAGCAGCGTAGGGGACGGAACGTACAATGAGCAGTTCTTC
>TRBJ2-4|TRBD1|TRBV10-3|NA
CAISGDREAKNIQYF
TGTGCCATCAGTGGCGACAGGGAAGCCAAAAACATTCAGTACTTC
>TRBJ2-7|NA|TRBV5-1|NA
CASSLGGLTYEQYF
TGCGCCAGCAGCTTGGGGGGGCTCACCTACGAGCAGTACTTC
>TRBJ1-1|TRBD1|TRBV27|once
CASSPSTGEWATEAFF
TGTGCCAGCAGTCCTTCGACAGGGGAGTGGGCCACTGAAGCTTTCTTT